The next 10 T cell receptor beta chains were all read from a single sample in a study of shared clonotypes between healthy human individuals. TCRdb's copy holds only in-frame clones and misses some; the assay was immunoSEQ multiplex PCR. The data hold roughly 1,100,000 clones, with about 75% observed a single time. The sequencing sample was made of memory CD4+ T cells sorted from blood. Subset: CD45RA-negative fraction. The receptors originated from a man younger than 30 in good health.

The CDR3 bases are TGTGCCAGCACCGCCCGCAGGGGCATCGACACTGAAGCTTTCTTT. Translated, it gives CASTARRGIDTEAFF. The J gene is TRBJ1-1, the V gene TRBV6-1; D perhaps matches TRBD1 (6 bases). V was trimmed by 7 bases and J by 3 bases, leaving 18 bases between them. This CDR3 contains 15 residues. Per germline, CDR1 MNHNS and CDR2 SASEGT.

The CDR3 DNA reads TGTGCCAGCAGCCTTGGCCTGAGGGAGACCCAGTACTTC. This translates into CASSLGLRETQYF. V usage is TRBV7-3 and J usage is TRBJ2-5; D unresolved. There are 13 residues in the CDR3. V was shortened by 5 bases and J by 5 bases, with 12 bases between the two germline ends. Germline CDR1 reads SGHTA; CDR2 reads FQGTGA.

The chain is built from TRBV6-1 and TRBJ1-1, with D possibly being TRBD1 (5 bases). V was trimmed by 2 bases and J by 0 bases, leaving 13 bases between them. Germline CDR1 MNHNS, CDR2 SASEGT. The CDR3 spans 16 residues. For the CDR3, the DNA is TGTGCCAGCAGTGAATCGACAAAGGGGATGAACACTGAAGCTTTCTTT. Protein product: CASSESTKGMNTEAFF.

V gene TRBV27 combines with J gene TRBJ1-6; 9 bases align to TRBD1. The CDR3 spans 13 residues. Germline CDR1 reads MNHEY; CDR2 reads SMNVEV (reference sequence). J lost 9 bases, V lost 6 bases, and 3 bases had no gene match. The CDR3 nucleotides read TGTGCCAGCAGGGGACAGGGTACTTCACCCCTCCACTTT. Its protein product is CASRGQGTSPLHF.

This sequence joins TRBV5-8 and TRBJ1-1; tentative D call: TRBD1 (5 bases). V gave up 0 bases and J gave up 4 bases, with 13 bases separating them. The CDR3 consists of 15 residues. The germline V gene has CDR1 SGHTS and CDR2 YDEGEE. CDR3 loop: CASSLEGRWSTEAFF. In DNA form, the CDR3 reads TGTGCCAGCAGCTTGGAGGGGAGGTGGAGCACTGAAGCTTTCTTT.

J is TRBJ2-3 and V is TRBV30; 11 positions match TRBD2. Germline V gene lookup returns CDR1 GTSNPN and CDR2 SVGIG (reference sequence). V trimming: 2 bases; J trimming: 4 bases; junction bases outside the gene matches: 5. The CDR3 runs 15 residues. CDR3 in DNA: TGTGCCTGGAGTAAACTAGCGGGAGTAGCAGATACGCAGTATTTT. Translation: CAWSKLAGVADTQYF.

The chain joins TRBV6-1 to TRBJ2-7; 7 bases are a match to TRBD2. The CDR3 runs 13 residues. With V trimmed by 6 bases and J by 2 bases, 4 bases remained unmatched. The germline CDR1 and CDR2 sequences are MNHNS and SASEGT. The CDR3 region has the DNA TGTGCCAGCAGCCGAGGGACTACCTACGAGCAGTACTTC. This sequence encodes CASSRGTTYEQYF.

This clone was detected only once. CDR3 nucleotide sequence: TGTGCCAGCTCGGGACAGGGGAGGCGCGGCTACACCTTC. Translation: CASSGQGRRGYTF. V is TRBV27 and J is TRBJ1-2; 10 bases line up with TRBD1. CDR3 length equals 13 residues. V gave up 8 bases and J gave up 8 bases; unmatched junction bases: 8. Germline V gene lookup returns CDR1 MNHEY and CDR2 SMNVEV (reference sequence).

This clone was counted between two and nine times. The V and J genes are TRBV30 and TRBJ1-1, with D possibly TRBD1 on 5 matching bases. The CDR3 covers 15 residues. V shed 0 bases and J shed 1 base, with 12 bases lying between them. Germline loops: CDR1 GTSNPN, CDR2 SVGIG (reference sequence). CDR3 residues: CAWSVFGTANTEAFF. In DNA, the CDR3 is TGTGCCTGGAGTGTTTTCGGGACGGCGAACACTGAAGCTTTCTTT.

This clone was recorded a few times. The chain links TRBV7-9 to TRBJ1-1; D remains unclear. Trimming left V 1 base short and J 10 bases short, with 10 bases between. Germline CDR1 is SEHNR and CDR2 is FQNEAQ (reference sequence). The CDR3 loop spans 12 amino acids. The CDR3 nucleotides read TGTGCCAGCAGCTTAGGGCCGGTTGGAGCTTTCTTT. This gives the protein CASSLGPVGAFF.